This T cell receptor (beta chain) appears in the sequencing data of a study of T cells in Graves' hyperthyroidism and ophthalmopathy. Researchers took RNA transcripts and amplified the TCR beta CDR3 regions from them. Carried out on the TCR CDR3, a first-round RT-PCR used the HTBI primer set. From the multiplex PCR reads, TCRdb called clonotypes with MiXCR, one entry per CDR3 protein. Among some 650,000 distinct CDR3 sequences listed, 15% to 20% were seen once. The CDR3 contains 16 residues. Trimming took 0 bases from V and 4 from J, leaving 16 bases between them. Per the germline V gene, CDR1 is LGHDT and CDR2 is YNNKEL (reference sequence). This clonotype was seen at least ten times.

The chain joins TRBV3-1 to TRBJ2-7; D ambiguous. The sample was blood. This clonotype was sampled from a woman between 35 and 50 years old with Graves' ophthalmopathy. CDR3 sequence reads: CASSQEGAVGLYEQYF. In nucleotides, the CDR3 is TGTGCCAGCAGCCAAGAAGGCGCGGTAGGCCTTTACGAGCAGTACTTC.